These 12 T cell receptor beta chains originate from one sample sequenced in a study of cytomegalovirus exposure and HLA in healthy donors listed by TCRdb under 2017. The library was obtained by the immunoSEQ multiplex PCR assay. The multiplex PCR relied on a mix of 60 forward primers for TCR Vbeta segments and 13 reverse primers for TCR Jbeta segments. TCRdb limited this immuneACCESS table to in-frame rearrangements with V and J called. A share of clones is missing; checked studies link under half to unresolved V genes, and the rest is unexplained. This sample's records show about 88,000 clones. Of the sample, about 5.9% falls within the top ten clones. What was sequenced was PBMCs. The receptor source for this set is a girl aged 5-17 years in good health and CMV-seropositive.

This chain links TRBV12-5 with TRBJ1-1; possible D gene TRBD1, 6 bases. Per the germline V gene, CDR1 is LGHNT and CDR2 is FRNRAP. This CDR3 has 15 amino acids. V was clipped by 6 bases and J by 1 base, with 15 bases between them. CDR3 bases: TGTGCTAGTGGCCTGCTTGCGGGGGCGAACACTGAAGCTTTCTTT. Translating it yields CASGLLAGANTEAFF.

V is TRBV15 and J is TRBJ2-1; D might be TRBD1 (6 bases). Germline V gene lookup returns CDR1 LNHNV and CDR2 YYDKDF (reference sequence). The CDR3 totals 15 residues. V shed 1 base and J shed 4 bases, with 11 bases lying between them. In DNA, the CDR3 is TGTGCCACCAGCAGAGTGTTGGGGGCGTACAATGAGCAGTTCTTC. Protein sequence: CATSRVLGAYNEQFF.

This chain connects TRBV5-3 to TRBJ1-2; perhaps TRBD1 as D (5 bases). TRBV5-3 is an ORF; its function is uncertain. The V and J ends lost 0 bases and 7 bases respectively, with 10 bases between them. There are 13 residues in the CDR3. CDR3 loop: CARSLEGAGGYTF. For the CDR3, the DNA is TGTGCCAGAAGCTTGGAAGGGGCCGGTGGCTACACCTTC.

The CDR3 loop reads CASSSRGTDTQYF. The CDR3 DNA reads TGTGCCAGCAGCTCCCGGGGCACAGATACGCAGTATTTT. V is TRBV7-2 and J is TRBJ2-3; D unresolved. V lost 4 bases and J lost 1, with 6 bases in between. The CDR3 covers 13 residues. The V gene's germline CDR1 is SGHTA and CDR2 FQGNSA.

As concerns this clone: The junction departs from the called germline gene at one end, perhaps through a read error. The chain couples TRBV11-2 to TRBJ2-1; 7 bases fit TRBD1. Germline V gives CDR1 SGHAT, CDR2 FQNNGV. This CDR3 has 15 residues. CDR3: CASDKTGSSDNEQFF. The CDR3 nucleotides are TGTGCCAGCGATAAGACAGGGAGCTCCGACAATGAGCAGTTCTTC.

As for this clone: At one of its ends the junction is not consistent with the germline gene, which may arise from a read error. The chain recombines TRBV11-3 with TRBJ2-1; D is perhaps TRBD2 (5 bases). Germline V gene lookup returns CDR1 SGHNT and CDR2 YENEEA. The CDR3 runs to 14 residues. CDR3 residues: CASIDGNSDNEQFF. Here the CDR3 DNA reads TGTGCCAGCATCGACGGGAACTCCGACAATGAGCAGTTCTTC.

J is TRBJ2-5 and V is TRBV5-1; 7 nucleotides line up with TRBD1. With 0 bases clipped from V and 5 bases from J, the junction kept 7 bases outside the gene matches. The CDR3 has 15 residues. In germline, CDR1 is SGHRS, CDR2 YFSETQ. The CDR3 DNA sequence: TGCGCCAGCAGCTTGGAGCACAGGGGCCGTGAGACCCAGTACTTC. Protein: CASSLEHRGRETQYF.

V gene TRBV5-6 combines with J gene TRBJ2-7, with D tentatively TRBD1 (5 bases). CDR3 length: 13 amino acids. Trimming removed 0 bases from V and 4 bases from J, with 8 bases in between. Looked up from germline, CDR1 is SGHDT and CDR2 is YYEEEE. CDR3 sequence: CASSLDGAYEQYF. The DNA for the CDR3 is TGTGCCAGCAGCTTGGATGGGGCGTACGAGCAGTACTTC.

CDR3 bases: TGTGCCACCAGGGACATGACGTCCTACAATGAGCAGTTCTTC. This sequence encodes CATRDMTSYNEQFF. The chain uses TRBV6-1 and TRBJ2-1; TRBD1 might be the D (6 bases). From germline, CDR1 is MNHNS and CDR2 SASEGT. CDR3 length: 14 amino acids. Deletions cut 10 bases from V and 1 base from J, with 14 bases between.

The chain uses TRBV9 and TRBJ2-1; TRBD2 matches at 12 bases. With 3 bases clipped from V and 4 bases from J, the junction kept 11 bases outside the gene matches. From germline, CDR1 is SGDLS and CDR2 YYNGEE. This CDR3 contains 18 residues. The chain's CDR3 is CASSAIVGTSGRYNEQFF. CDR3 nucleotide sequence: TGTGCCAGCAGCGCGATAGTAGGGACTAGCGGGCGATACAATGAGCAGTTCTTC.

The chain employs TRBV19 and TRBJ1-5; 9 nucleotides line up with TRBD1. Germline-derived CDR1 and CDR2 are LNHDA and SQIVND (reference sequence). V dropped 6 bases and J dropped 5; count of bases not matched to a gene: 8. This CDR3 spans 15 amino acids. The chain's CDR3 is CASSPPGTGYQPQHF. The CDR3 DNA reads TGTGCCAGTAGCCCCCCGGGGACAGGGTATCAGCCCCAGCATTTT.

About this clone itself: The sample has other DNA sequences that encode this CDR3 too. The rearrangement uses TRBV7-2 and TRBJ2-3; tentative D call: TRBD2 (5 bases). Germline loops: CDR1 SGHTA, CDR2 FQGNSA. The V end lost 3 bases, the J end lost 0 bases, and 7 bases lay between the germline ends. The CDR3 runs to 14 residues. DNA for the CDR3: TGTGCCAGCAGCTTGACGGGGAGCACAGATACGCAGTATTTT. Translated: CASSLTGSTDTQYF.